This T cell receptor beta chain was sequenced during a study of control samples from healthy donors and cancer patients. TCRdb's copy holds only in-frame clones and misses some; the assay was immunoSEQ multiplex PCR. In the table there are 60,000 or so clones, roughly 86% of which are singletons. Sequencing used blood. This clonotype was sampled from a man aged 50-59 years in good health.

DNA for the CDR3: TGCAGCGCCTGGACAGCTGAAGCTTTCTTT. Translated: CSAWTAEAFF. This chain connects TRBV29-1 to TRBJ1-1; possibly TRBD1 for D (6 bases). The CDR3 loop spans 10 amino acids. Trimming took 7 bases from V and 6 from J, leaving 9 bases between them. Germline V gene sequence: CDR1 SQVTM, CDR2 ANQGSEA.